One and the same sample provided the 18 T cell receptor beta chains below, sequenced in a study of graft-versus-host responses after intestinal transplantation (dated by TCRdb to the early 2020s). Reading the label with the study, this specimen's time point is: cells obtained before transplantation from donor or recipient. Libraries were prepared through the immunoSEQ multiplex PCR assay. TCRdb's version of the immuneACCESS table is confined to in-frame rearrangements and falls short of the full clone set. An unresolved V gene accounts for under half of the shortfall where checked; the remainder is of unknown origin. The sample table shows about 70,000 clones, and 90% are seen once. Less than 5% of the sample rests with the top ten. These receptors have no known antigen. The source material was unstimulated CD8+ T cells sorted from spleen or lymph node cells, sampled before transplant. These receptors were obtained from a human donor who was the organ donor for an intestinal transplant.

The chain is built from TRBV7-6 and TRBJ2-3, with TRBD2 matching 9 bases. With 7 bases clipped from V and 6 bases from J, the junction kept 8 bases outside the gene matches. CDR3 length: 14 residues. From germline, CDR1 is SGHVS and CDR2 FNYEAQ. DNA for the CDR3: TGTGCCAGCAACCTCCTAGCGGGGCCTGATACGCAGTATTTT. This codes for CASNLLAGPDTQYF.

The CDR3 nucleotides read TGTGCCAGCAGTTACGACAGACCCACAGATACGCAGTATTTT. Protein sequence: CASSYDRPTDTQYF. The V gene is TRBV6-5, the J gene TRBJ2-3; the D gene is possibly TRBD1 (5 bases). Deletions cut 2 bases from V and 2 bases from J, with 8 bases between. The CDR3 has 14 amino acids. The V gene's germline CDR1 is MNHEY and CDR2 SVGAGI.

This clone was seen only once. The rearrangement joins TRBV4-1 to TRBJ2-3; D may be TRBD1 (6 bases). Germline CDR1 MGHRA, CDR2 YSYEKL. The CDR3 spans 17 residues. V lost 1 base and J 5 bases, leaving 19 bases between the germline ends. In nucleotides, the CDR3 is TGCGCCAGCAGCCAAGTTCGTGGTCCAGGGGATAGAGATACGCAGTATTTT. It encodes CASSQVRGPGDRDTQYF.

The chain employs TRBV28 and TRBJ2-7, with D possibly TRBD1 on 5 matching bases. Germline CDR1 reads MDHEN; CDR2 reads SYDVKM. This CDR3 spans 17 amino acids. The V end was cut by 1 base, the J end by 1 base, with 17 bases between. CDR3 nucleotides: TGTGCCAGCAGTTTATTAGGACACCCCAGTCTTTCCTACGAGCAGTACGTC. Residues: CASSLLGHPSLSYEQYV.

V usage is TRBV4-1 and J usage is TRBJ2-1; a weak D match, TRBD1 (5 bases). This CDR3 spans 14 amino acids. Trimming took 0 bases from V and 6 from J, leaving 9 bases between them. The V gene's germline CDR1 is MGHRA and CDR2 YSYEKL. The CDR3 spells CASSQDIGVNEQFF. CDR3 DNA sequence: TGCGCCAGCAGCCAAGATATAGGGGTCAATGAGCAGTTCTTC.

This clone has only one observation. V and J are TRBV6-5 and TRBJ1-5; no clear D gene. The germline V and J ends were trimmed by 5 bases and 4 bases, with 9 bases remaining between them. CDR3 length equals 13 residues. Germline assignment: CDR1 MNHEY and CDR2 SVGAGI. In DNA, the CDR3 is TGTGCCAGCAGTCAGACTGAGAATCAGCCCCAGCATTTT. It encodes CASSQTENQPQHF.

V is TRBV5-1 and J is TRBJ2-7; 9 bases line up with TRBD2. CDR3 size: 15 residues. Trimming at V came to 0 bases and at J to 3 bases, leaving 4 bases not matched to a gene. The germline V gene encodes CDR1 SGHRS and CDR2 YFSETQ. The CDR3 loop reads CASSLGAGGGYEQYV. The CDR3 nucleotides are TGCGCCAGCAGCTTGGGCGCGGGGGGGGGCTACGAGCAGTACGTC.

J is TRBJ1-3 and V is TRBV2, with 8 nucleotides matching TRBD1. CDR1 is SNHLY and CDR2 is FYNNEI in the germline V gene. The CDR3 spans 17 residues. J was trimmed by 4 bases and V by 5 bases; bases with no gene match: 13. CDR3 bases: TGTGCCAGCAGTACGGACAGGGAACGGATAAGGGGAAACACCATATATTTT. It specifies CASSTDRERIRGNTIYF.

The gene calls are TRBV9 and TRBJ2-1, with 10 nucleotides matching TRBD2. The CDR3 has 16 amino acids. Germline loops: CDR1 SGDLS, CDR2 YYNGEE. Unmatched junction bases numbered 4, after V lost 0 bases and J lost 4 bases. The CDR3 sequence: CASSVAAGGAYNEQFF. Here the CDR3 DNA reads TGTGCCAGCAGCGTAGCAGCGGGGGGGGCTTACAATGAGCAGTTCTTC. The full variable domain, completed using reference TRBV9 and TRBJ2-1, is DSGVTQTPKHLITATGQRVTLRCSPRSGDLSVYWYQQSLDQGLQFLIQYYNGEERAKGNILERFSAQQFPDLHSELNLSSLELGDSALYFCASSVAAGGAYNEQFFGPGTRLTVL.

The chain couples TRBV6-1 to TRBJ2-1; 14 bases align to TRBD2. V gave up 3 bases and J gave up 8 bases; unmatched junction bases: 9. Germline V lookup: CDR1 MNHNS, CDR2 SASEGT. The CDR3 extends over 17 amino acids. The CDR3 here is CASSDPRTSGGIDEQFF. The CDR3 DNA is TGTGCCAGCAGTGACCCCAGGACTAGCGGGGGGATCGATGAGCAGTTCTTC.

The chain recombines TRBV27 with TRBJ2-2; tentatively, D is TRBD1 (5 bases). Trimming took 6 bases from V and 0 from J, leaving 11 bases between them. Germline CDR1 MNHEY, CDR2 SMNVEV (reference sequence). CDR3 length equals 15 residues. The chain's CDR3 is CASSLQVANTGELFF. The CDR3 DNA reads TGTGCCAGCAGCTTACAGGTAGCGAACACCGGGGAGCTGTTTTTT.

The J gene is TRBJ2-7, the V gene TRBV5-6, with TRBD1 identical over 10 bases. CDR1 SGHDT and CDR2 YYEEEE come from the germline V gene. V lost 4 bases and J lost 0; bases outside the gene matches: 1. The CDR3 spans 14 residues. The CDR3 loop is CASSRDRGSYEQYV. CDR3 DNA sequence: TGTGCCAGCAGCCGGGACAGGGGCTCCTACGAGCAGTACGTC.

Here the CDR3 reads CASSGRGANYEQYV. In DNA, the CDR3 is TGTGCCAGCAGTGGACGGGGGGCCAACTACGAGCAGTACGTC. The V call is TRBV6-1, the J call TRBJ2-7, with a weak D call TRBD2 (7 bases). The CDR3 covers 14 residues. V dropped 4 bases and J dropped 3 bases, with 13 bases sitting between them. CDR1 MNHNS and CDR2 SASEGT come from the germline V gene.

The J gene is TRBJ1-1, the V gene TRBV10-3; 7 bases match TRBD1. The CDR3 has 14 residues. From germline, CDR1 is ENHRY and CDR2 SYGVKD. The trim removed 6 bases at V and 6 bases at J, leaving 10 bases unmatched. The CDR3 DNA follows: TGTGCCATCAGAGCACAGGGGCTCGTCCCTGAAGCTTTCTTT. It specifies CAIRAQGLVPEAFF.

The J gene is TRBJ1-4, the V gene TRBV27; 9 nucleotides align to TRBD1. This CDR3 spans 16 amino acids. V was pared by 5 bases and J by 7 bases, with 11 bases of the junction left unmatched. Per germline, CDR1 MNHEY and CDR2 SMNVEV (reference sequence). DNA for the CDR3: TGTGCCAGCAGTCATCTACCGGGACAGGGAAGTGAAAAACTGTTTTTT. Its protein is CASSHLPGQGSEKLFF.

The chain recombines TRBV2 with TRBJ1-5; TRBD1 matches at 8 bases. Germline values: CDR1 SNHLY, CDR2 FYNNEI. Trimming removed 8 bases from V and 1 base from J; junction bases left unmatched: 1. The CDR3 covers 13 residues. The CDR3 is CASQGASNQPQHF. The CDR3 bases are TGTGCCAGCCAGGGGGCGAGCAATCAGCCCCAGCATTTT.

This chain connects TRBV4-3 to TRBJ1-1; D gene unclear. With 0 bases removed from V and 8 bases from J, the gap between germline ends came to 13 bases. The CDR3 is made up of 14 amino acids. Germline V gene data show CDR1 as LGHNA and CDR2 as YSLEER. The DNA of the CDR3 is TGCGCCAGCAGCCAAGACCCACACGCGGGGGAAGCTTTCTTT. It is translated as CASSQDPHAGEAFF.

CDR3 coding DNA: TGTGCCAGTAGTCTCGGGGGATTTGAGGCTGAAGCTTTCTTT. This translates into CASSLGGFEAEAFF. The chain uses TRBV19 and TRBJ1-1; the D gene is possibly TRBD1 (5 bases). Germline V gene sequence: CDR1 LNHDA, CDR2 SQIVND (reference sequence). The CDR3 has 14 residues. The germline V and J ends were trimmed by 5 bases and 6 bases, with 16 bases remaining between them.